The text below deals with one T cell receptor (beta chain). This entry is derived from a study of cytomegalovirus exposure and HLA in healthy donors. PCR employed 60 Vbeta and 13 Jbeta primers. Repertoires were generated with immunoSEQ multiplex PCR, while TCRdb's copy carries only in-frame clones and drops some. The table lists tens of thousands of clones. CDR1 and CDR2 from the germline V gene are MGHRA and YSYEKL. Trimming left V 4 bases short and J 4 bases short, with 6 bases between. The CDR3 extends over 12 amino acids. This clonotype originated in a woman aged 25 to 45 in good health and CMV-seronegative. The sample was PBMCs. V is TRBV4-1 and J is TRBJ2-3; no reliable D call. CDR3 sequence: CASSPRADTQYF. In DNA, the CDR3 is TGCGCCAGCAGCCCCCGGGCAGATACGCAGTATTTT.